What follows describes a single T cell receptor beta chain. What it binds is not known. These data come from a study of cytomegalovirus exposure and HLA in healthy donors. The study's findings and limits: Analyzed later, association rates of TCRs varied across HLA loci, with DRB1 most and HLA-C fewest.

The germline V gene encodes CDR1 MNHEY and CDR2 SVGAGI. This CDR3 is 13 amino acids long. The V and J ends lost 6 bases and 1 base respectively, with 9 bases between them. The PCR made use of 60 Vbeta and 13 Jbeta primers. Repertoires were generated with immunoSEQ multiplex PCR, while TCRdb's copy carries only in-frame clones and drops some. There are 50,000 to 60,000 clones in the sample, with approximately 10% held by the top ten. The chain combines TRBV6-5 with TRBJ1-1, with D uncertain. The sequence was collected from a woman between 45 and 65 years old in good health and CMV-seropositive. Material: PBMCs. The CDR3 spells CASRLTRNTEAFF. As DNA, the CDR3 is TGTGCCAGCAGGCTTACAAGGAACACTGAAGCTTTCTTT.